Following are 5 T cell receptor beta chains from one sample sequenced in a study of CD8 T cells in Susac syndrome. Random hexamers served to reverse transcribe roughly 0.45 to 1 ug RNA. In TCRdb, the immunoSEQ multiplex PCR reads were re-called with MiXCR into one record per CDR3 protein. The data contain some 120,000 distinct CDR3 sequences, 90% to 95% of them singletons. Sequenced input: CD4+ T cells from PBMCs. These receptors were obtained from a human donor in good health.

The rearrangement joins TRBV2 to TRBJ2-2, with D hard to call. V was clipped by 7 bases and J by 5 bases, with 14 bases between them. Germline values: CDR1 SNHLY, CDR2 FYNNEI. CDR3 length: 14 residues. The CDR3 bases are TGTGCCAGCACCCGCCTGACGGCGACCGGGGAGCTGTTTTTT. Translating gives CASTRLTATGELFF.

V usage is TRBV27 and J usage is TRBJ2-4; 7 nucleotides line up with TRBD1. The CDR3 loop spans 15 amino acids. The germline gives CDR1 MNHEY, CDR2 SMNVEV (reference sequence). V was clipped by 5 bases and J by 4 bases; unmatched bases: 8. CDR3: CASSPPDRWKNIQYF. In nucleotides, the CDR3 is TGTGCCAGCAGTCCCCCGGACAGGTGGAAAAACATTCAGTACTTC.

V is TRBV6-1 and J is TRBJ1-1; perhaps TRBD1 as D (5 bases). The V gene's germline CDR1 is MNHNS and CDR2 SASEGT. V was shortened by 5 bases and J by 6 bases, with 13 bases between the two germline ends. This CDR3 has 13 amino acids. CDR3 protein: CASSTGVYPEAFF. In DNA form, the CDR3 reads TGTGCCAGCAGTACAGGAGTGTACCCTGAAGCTTTCTTT.

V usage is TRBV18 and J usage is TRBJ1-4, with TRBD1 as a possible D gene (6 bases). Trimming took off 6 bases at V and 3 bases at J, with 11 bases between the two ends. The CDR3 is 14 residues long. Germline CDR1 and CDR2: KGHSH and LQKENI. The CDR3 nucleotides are TGTGCCAGCTCCGGGGGACACTCTAATGAAAAACTGTTTTTT. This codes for CASSGGHSNEKLFF. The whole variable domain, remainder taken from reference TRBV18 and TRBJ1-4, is NAGVMQNPRHLVRRRGQEARLRCSPMKGHSHVYWYRQLPEEGLKFMVYLQKENIIDESGMPKERFSAEFPKEGPSILRIQQVVRGDSAAYFCASSGGHSNEKLFFGSGTQLSVL.

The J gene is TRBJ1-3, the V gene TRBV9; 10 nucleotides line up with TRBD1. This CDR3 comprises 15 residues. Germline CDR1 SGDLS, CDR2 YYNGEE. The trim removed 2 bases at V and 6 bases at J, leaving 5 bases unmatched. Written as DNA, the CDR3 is TGTGCCAGCAGCGTGGGACAGGGGACTTCAAACACCATATATTTT. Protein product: CASSVGQGTSNTIYF.